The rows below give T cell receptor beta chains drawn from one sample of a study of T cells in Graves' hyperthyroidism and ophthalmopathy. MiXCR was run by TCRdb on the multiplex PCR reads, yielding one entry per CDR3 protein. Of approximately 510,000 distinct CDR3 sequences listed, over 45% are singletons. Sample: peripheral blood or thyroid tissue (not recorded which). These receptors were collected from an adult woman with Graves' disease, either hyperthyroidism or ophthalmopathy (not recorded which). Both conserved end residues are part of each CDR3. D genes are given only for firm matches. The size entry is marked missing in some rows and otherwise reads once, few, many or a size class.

CDR3aa: CASDAGRGYEQYF; CDR3nt: TGTGCCAGCGACGCCGGTAGGGGCTACGAGCAGTACTTC; j_gene: TRBJ2-7; abundance: NA; d_gene: NA; v_gene: TRBV6-6; len: 13
CDR3aa: CSVATTVDGDQYF; CDR3nt: TGCAGCGTTGCAACTACGGTGGATGGAGACCAGTACTTC; j_gene: TRBJ2-5; abundance: many; d_gene: NA; v_gene: TRBV29-1; len: 13
CDR3aa: CASSYGRGTGFDEQYF; CDR3nt: TGTGCCAGCAGCTACGGACGGGGGACAGGGTTCGACGAGCAGTACTTC; j_gene: TRBJ2-7; abundance: NA; d_gene: TRBD1; v_gene: TRBV11-2; len: 16
CDR3aa: CASRGQGTVNEAFF; CDR3nt: TGTGCCAGCAGGGGCCAAGGGACAGTTAATGAAGCTTTCTTT; j_gene: TRBJ1-1; abundance: few; d_gene: TRBD1; v_gene: TRBV7-9; len: 14
CDR3aa: CSLDRATYEQYF; CDR3nt: TGCAGCCTGGACAGGGCGACCTACGAGCAGTACTTC; j_gene: TRBJ2-7; abundance: NA; d_gene: TRBD1; v_gene: TRBV29-1; len: 12
CDR3aa: CASFQVNTEAFF; CDR3nt: TGTGCTAGTTTCCAGGTGAACACTGAAGCTTTCTTT; j_gene: TRBJ1-1; abundance: once; d_gene: NA; v_gene: TRBV2; len: 12
CDR3aa: CASSQEVAIPTEAFF; CDR3nt: TGCGCCAGCAGCCAAGAAGTTGCAATCCCCACTGAAGCTTTCTTT; j_gene: TRBJ1-1; abundance: many; d_gene: NA; v_gene: TRBV4-1; len: 15
CDR3aa: CASSVTHGRIGQPQHF; CDR3nt: TGTGCCAGCAGTGTCACCCACGGACGAATCGGGCAGCCCCAGCATTTT; j_gene: TRBJ1-5; abundance: NA; d_gene: NA; v_gene: TRBV2; len: 16
CDR3aa: CASSFTSGDTGELFF; CDR3nt: TGTGCCAGCAGCTTCACTAGCGGGGACACCGGGGAGCTGTTTTTT; j_gene: TRBJ2-2; abundance: many; d_gene: TRBD2; v_gene: TRBV11-2; len: 15
CDR3aa: CAISDRTSGLNEQYF; CDR3nt: TGTGCCATCAGTGACAGGACTAGCGGGTTGAACGAGCAGTACTTC; j_gene: TRBJ2-7; abundance: few; d_gene: TRBD2; v_gene: TRBV10-3; len: 15
CDR3aa: CASRKGDGSYNSPLHF; CDR3nt: TGTGCCAGCAGGAAAGGGGACGGCTCCTATAATTCACCCCTCCACTTT; j_gene: TRBJ1-6; abundance: NA; d_gene: NA; v_gene: TRBV5-1; len: 16
CDR3aa: CASSYTPGYYEQYF; CDR3nt: TGTGCCAGCAGTTACACCCCAGGGTACTACGAGCAGTACTTC; j_gene: TRBJ2-7; abundance: NA; d_gene: NA; v_gene: TRBV19; len: 14
CDR3aa: CATSIPPVETQYF; CDR3nt: TGTGCCACCAGCATCCCCCCAGTGGAGACCCAGTACTTC; j_gene: TRBJ2-5; abundance: once; d_gene: NA; v_gene: TRBV15; len: 13
CDR3aa: CASSERGQPGSCFF; CDR3nt: NA; j_gene: TRBJ2-2; abundance: NA; d_gene: NA; v_gene: TRBV5-1; len: 14
CDR3aa: CASSREGLGTGELFF; CDR3nt: TGTGCCAGCAGTCGTGAGGGTCTGGGGACGGGGGAGCTGTTTTTT; j_gene: TRBJ2-2; abundance: NA; d_gene: NA; v_gene: TRBV2; len: 15